This record covers a single T cell receptor beta chain. What it binds is not known. This entry belongs to a study of cytomegalovirus exposure and HLA in healthy donors. Findings and caveats of the study: A later analysis linked a missense DCLRE1C variant to TCR beta V- and J-gene trimming. Presence/absence comparisons presumed near-even sequencing depth among donors.

PCR used 60 Vbeta primers and 13 Jbeta primers. The repertoire was sequenced with immunoSEQ multiplex PCR; TCRdb's copy has only in-frame clones and lacks some. The table includes more than 200,000 clones, about 83% detected once. Per germline, CDR1 SGHRS and CDR2 YFSETQ. V shed 4 bases and J shed 3 bases, with 10 bases lying between them. CDR3 length equals 13 residues. The sequence was obtained from a girl between 10 and 17 years old in good health and CMV-seronegative. The J gene is TRBJ2-5, the V gene TRBV5-1; D is unresolved. The sample was PBMCs. CDR3 region: CASSVAEEETQYF. The CDR3, as DNA: TGCGCCAGCAGCGTCGCAGAAGAAGAGACCCAGTACTTC.